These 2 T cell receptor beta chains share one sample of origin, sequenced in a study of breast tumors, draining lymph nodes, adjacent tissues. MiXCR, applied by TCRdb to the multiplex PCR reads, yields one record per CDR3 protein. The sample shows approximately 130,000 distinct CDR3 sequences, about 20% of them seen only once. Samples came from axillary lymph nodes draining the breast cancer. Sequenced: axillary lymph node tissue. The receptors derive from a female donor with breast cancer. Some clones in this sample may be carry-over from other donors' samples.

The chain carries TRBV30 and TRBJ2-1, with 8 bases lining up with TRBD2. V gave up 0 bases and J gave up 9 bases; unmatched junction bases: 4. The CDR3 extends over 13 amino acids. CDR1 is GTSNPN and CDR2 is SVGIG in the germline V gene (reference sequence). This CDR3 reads CAWSVRREAEQFF. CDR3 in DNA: TGTGCCTGGAGTGTACGGCGGGAGGCTGAGCAGTTCTTC.

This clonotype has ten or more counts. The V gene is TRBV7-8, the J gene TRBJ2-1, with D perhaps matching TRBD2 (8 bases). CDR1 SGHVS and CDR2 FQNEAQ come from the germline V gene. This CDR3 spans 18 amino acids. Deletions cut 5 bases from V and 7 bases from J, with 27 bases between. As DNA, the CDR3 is TGTGCCAGCAGCCCCCAGGGGGGGGGACTAGGCCGAGGTAATGAGCAGTTCTTC. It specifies CASSPQGGGLGRGNEQFF.